This record looks at one T cell receptor beta chain sequence and its context. One end of the junction does not line up with germline, which may come from a read error. This sample was included in a study of blood T cell repertoires in COVID-19. Study information: Sites across the United States, Italy and Spain contributed samples from acute and convalescent COVID-19. PBMCs, B-cell-depleted T cells, or T cells provided the cDNA or gDNA that made up the material.

Only in-frame clones appear in the TCRdb table, and some are missing; sequencing was by immunoSEQ multiplex PCR. The table lists 200,000 to 250,000 clones, 70% to 85% of them singletons. The CDR3 covers 14 residues. Germline-derived CDR1 and CDR2 are SGHTA and FQGNSA. The TCR sequence derives from a man in his 60s who had recovered from COVID-19. The J gene is TRBJ2-3, the V gene TRBV7-2, with D maybe TRBD2 (5 bases). Sequenced input: PBMCs or T cells enriched from blood (not recorded which). CDR3 sequence (DNA): TGTGCCAGCAGCTTAGAGCCTAGCATAGATACGCAGTATTTT. Protein sequence: CASSLEPSIDTQYF.